This paragraph covers one T cell receptor (beta chain) sequence. Its antigen is undetermined. From the approximately 120-subject validation cohort, which was separate from the roughly 630-subject first cohort, the donors were drawn. Sequenced by immunoSEQ multiplex PCR; TCRdb stores in-frame clones only, minus some. Counted here are roughly 150,000 clones, approximately 84% occurring once; the ten biggest clones make up approximately 10%. This sample was included in a study of cytomegalovirus exposure and HLA in healthy donors. Turning to the study itself: The platform used for the 100 to 150 validation repertoires matched that of the roughly 670 first-cohort repertoires, a later analysis reported. Notes on the study in general: 150 to 200 TCR beta chains were listed as cytomegalovirus-associated. According to a subsequent analysis, TCR clusters identified in the first cohort showed a tendency to co-occur across the approximately 120 validation repertoires.

The CDR3 is 11 residues long. Germline V CDR1 and CDR2: SQVTM, ANQGSEA. Trimming pared 5 bases from V and 1 base from J, leaving 5 bases between. The TCR originated in a young man in good health and CMV-seropositive. Sequencing used PBMCs. The chain couples TRBV29-1 to TRBJ1-1, with unresolved D. CDR3 loop: CSVPGNTEAFF. CDR3 in DNA: TGCAGCGTTCCCGGGAACACTGAAGCTTTCTTT.